This T cell receptor (beta chain) was captured in a study of long-term antiretroviral therapy in people with HIV. The study, taken as a whole, reports: HIV repertoires spanned tighter CDR3 length ranges than controls did.

At the survey level, the v3.0 immunoSEQ assay was run. It was roughly 40,000-50,000 T-cell genomes per sample that sequencing targeted. Using immunoSEQ multiplex PCR, the repertoire was profiled, and TCRdb retains in-frame clones only, with some absent. The sample carries roughly 33,000 clones, around 78% recorded once. V was trimmed by 1 base and J by 1 base, leaving 7 bases between them. Germline V gene data show CDR1 as SGHAT and CDR2 as FQNNGV. This CDR3 has 14 residues. A minimum of one pre-ART and two post-ART PBMC samples existed for each donor. Cryopreserved PBMC, at about 0.85-10 million per sample, were present before DNA extraction. This clone was observed a handful of times. Its antigen remains unidentified.

The sequence was obtained from a woman between 50 and 59 years old with HIV. J is TRBJ1-2 and V is TRBV11-2, with D perhaps matching TRBD1 (5 bases). Specimen: unsorted PBMCs, collected 3.1 years after starting antiretroviral therapy. The CDR3 DNA is TGTGCCAGCAGCTTAGTGCAGGGTAACTATGGCTACACCTTC. Translation gives CASSLVQGNYGYTF.